This T cell receptor (beta chain) was found in a study of beta chain features in type 1 diabetes (dated by TCRdb to the late 2010s). Concerning the study at large: Mean age, gender distribution, total cell number and subset yield did not differ between patients and healthy donors. A total of 100 million to 140 million sorted cells were examined across all samples, and the number of cells per subset was strongly correlated with RNA yield. The study compared the TCRB repertoires of sorted circulating CD4+ T cell subsets in recently diagnosed type 1 diabetes patients with those in matched healthy donors. Whereas all 30 or so donors provided naive and central memory subsets, regulatory and stem cell-like memory subsets were isolated from just 8 patients and roughly eight healthy donors.

A single peripheral blood draw of approximately 0.11 L on average was collected from each donor into heparinised tubes. Naive, central memory, regulatory and stem cell-like memory CD4+ T cells were sorted on a BD FACSAria II using a panel including CD45RO, CCR7, CD25, CD127, CD95 and CD27. All sorted populations exceeded 95% purity. PBMCs were separated immediately by Lymphoprep density gradient centrifugation and were stained directly, without being cultured. So that batch effects would be minimized, each experiment stained and sorted samples in pairs, pairing one healthy donor with one patient. The entire amount of isolated RNA was reverse transcribed using the High Capacity cDNA Reverse Transcription Kit, so the sequenced TCRB transcripts were expressed ones. Deep immunoSEQ sequencing was applied to naive, central memory and regulatory T cell samples, giving an average of roughly 3.5 million total reads per sample. After sorted cells were lysed in RLT buffer, RNA was extracted with DNase-treated RNeasy Micro or Mini kits, with the choice depending on cell number. Each cell subset was processed on its own to prevent cross-contamination, while patient and healthy donor samples were processed together. Using the immunoSEQ multiplex PCR, TCRB sequences were amplified from cDNA into 87-bp fragments spanning the CDR3 region. Sequencing of the amplicons was done on the Illumina HiSeq platform. As for the original processing: Synthetic template baselines were used to correct PCR bias computationally, reads within Hamming distance 2 were collapsed, and singletons that could not be merged were discarded. By aligning reads against IMGT, V, D and J genes, CDR3 length, and insertions or deletions at six rearrangement sites were assigned. Within each subset, clonotype counts were normalized to sorted cell number, after which true diversity and Gini coefficients were computed with the tcR R package. Repertoire sharing was quantified using the overlap coefficient calculated on TCRB nucleotide sequences. The clones in this table, taken by TCRdb from immuneACCESS, are in-frame only. Not every clone is retained; where verified, under half of the shortfall comes from an unresolved V gene, and the cause of the rest is unknown. Clone size and V and J calls were adopted from that table, with D and trimming inferred from the DNA. This sample has approximately 120,000 clones in its table, and 17% of those were observed once. 2.6% of the sample goes to the ten largest clones.

The CDR3 numbers 13 residues from cysteine through phenylalanine. Here the CDR3 DNA is all that survives: 39 bases in frame from base 1. V loses 4 bases of germline sequence and J loses 4 bases, and the interval between the two ends is 7 bases. The CDR1 and CDR2 encoded by the germline V gene (reference sequence) are MNHEY and SMNVEV. On the study overall, not on this receptor specifically: Naive, central memory and regulatory TCRB repertoires appeared more similar among patients than among healthy donors. Fewer insertions and more nucleotide deletions at VDJ recombination sites were observed in patients with type 1 diabetes, implying thymic rearrangement abnormalities. Because small numbers of individuals were included in the HLA sub-analyses, any influence of HLA type on TCRB rearrangement was left unresolved. Sequencing cDNA rather than genomic DNA could over-represent highly expressing activated cells, although activation and CD3 levels did not differ between groups. In all four CD4+ subsets, TCRB CDR3 length was moderately but significantly shorter in type 1 diabetes patients. PCR may preferentially amplify shorter templates, but because patient and control samples were amplified and corrected together, any resulting skew would affect both groups equally.

Points on this clone: Its antigen is currently not known. No base quality values were provided; no much bigger clone lies one nucleotide off.

This chain joins TRBV27 to TRBJ2-2, with the identity of the D gene unclear. Input material: central memory CD4+ T cells from blood. The receptor comes from a man between 18 and 35 years old with type 1 diabetes. The CDR3 reads CASSWWITGELFF. The sequenced DNA is TGTGCCAGCAGTTGGTGGATCACCGGGGAGCTGTTTTTT.